These 21 T cell receptor beta chains came from one sample sequenced in a study of Ad26.COV2.S vaccination and SARS-CoV-2 variants. Profiled with immunoSEQ multiplex PCR; TCRdb holds only in-frame clones, not every one. The table lists more than 300,000 clones, about 87% of them singletons. Described treatment: about 20 received Ad26.COV2.S at low or high dose, single or two shots; 5 received placebo; per-sample allocation not given. Each sample was drawn 63 days after the first injection (of vaccine or placebo). The specimen comprised peripheral blood, sampled in a trial of Ad26.COV2.S vaccine versus placebo. These receptors originate from a person aged 18-60 years who received the Ad26.COV2.S COVID-19 vaccine or a placebo.

This chain links TRBV6-5 with TRBJ1-1, with TRBD1 identical over 10 bases. The germline V gene has CDR1 MNHEY and CDR2 SVGAGI. V lost 6 bases, J lost 4 bases, and 2 bases stayed unmatched. CDR3 length: 13 residues. The CDR3 nucleotides read TGTGCCAGCAGAGGGACAGGGGTCACTGAAGCTTTCTTT. This gives the protein CASRGTGVTEAFF.

V and J are TRBV21-1 and TRBJ1-1. TRBV21-1 is deemed a pseudogene. The CDR3 length is 17 residues. The CDR3 here is CASSKEAVGALNTEAFF. DNA of the CDR3: TGTGCCAGCAGCAAAGAGGCAGTAGGTGCCCTAAACACTGAAGCTTTCTTT.

The chain recombines TRBV30 with TRBJ2-1, with 7 bases fitting TRBD2. Trimming took 3 bases from V and 3 from J; bases not matched to a gene: 2. Germline V lookup: CDR1 GTSNPN, CDR2 SVGIG (reference sequence). The CDR3 consists of 13 residues. CDR3 amino acids: CAWRLARYNEQFF. CDR3 coding DNA: TGTGCCTGGAGACTAGCGCGCTACAATGAGCAGTTCTTC.

This clone was seen just once. The rearrangement joins TRBV5-4 to TRBJ2-2, with 8 bases fitting TRBD1. Germline V gene sequence: CDR1 SGHNT, CDR2 YYREEE (reference sequence). With V trimmed by 0 bases and J by 4 bases, 8 bases remained unmatched. This CDR3 is built from 17 residues. DNA for the CDR3: TGTGCCAGCAGCTTGGGTCAGGGGGCGAGGGGCACCGGGGAGCTGTTTTTT. Its protein is CASSLGQGARGTGELFF.

This chain links TRBV19 with TRBJ1-3, with a weak D call TRBD1 (6 bases). Trimming took 10 bases from V and 1 from J, leaving 26 bases between them. Germline loops: CDR1 LNHDA, CDR2 SQIVND (reference sequence). The CDR3 totals 18 residues. The CDR3: CAKTGTRTSHRSGNTIYF. The CDR3 DNA reads TGTGCCAAGACCGGGACACGAACGTCCCACCGGTCTGGAAACACCATATATTTT.

The chain carries TRBV6-5 and TRBJ2-3; TRBD2 agrees at 7 bases. Germline values: CDR1 MNHEY, CDR2 SVGAGI. CDR3 length equals 14 residues. J lost 3 bases, V lost 7 bases, and 7 bases had no gene match. The CDR3 region is CASTRGVGTDTQYF. The CDR3 DNA sequence: TGTGCCAGCACCCGGGGGGTCGGTACAGATACGCAGTATTTT.

As concerns this clone: Distinct nucleotide sequences in the sample also encode this CDR3. For the CDR3, the DNA is TGTGCCAGCTCACCGGGTAGTAGCAATCAGCCCCAGCATTTT. Translated: CASSPGSSNQPQHF. The chain couples TRBV18 to TRBJ1-5; D is unresolved. V gave up 3 bases and J gave up 0 bases, with 6 bases separating them. The V gene's germline CDR1 is KGHSH and CDR2 LQKENI. The CDR3 has 14 residues.

The chain employs TRBV5-1 and TRBJ2-4, with D possibly matching TRBD2 (5 bases). The V gene lost 2 bases and the J gene lost 2 bases, with 14 bases spanning the gap. The CDR3 extends over 16 amino acids. Germline V gene data show CDR1 as SGHRS and CDR2 as YFSETQ. The CDR3 loop is CASSLDPPGTKNIQYF. The DNA for the CDR3 is TGCGCCAGCAGCTTAGACCCCCCCGGGACCAAAAACATTCAGTACTTC.

The chain carries TRBV3-1 (or the pseudogene TRBV3-2) and TRBJ2-1; D is uncertain. This CDR3 contains 14 residues. V was trimmed by 2 bases and J by 15 bases, leaving 20 bases between them. CDR1 is LGHDT, CDR2 YNNKEL, per germline (reference sequence). The CDR3 bases are TGTGCCAGCAGCCAACACCCCTCCCAGCCGCCTGGGTTCTTC. This gives the protein CASSQHPSQPPGFF.

This sequence joins TRBV15 and TRBJ2-1; D gene unclear. V was clipped by 5 bases and J by 5 bases, with 16 bases between them. The germline V gene encodes CDR1 LNHNV and CDR2 YYDKDF (reference sequence). The CDR3 runs to 15 residues. DNA of the CDR3: TGTGCCACCAGCCCCGATGTGGGTCCCCACAATGAGCAGTTCTTC. It yields the protein CATSPDVGPHNEQFF.

This chain links TRBV7-2 with TRBJ2-7; perhaps TRBD1 as D (6 bases). The germline V gene has CDR1 SGHTA and CDR2 FQGNSA. This CDR3 comprises 17 residues. V lost 1 base to trimming and J lost 2 bases, with 18 bases between them. In nucleotides, the CDR3 is TGTGCCAGCAGCTTAGTGTGGGCCAGGGGCATCCCCTACGAGCAGTACTTC. Translated: CASSLVWARGIPYEQYF. The full variable domain, in which reference TRBV7-2 and TRBJ2-7 provide the parts outside the CDR3, is GAGVSQSPSNKVTEKGKDVELRCDPISGHTALYWYRQSLGQGLEFLIYFQGNSAPDKSGLPSDRFSAERTGGSVSTLTIQRTQQEDSAVYLCASSLVWARGIPYEQYFGPGTRLTVT.

In this sample, this clone turned up once. CDR3 sequence (DNA): TGCAGCGTTGGAGGAGGGGACCAGCCCCAGCATTTT. It is translated as CSVGGGDQPQHF. The chain links TRBV29-1 to TRBJ1-5; D is perhaps TRBD1 (5 bases). Germline V gene sequence: CDR1 SQVTM, CDR2 ANQGSEA. This CDR3 comprises 12 residues. Trimming took off 4 bases at V and 7 bases at J, with 11 bases between the two ends.

This sequence joins TRBV6-5 and TRBJ1-4; D is unclear. The CDR3 extends over 16 amino acids. V was shortened by 4 bases and J by 3 bases, with 15 bases between the two germline ends. Germline CDR1 reads MNHEY; CDR2 reads SVGAGI. CDR3 in amino acids: CASSSRVGAPNEKLFF. CDR3 bases: TGTGCCAGCAGTTCCCGGGTGGGTGCCCCTAATGAAAAACTGTTTTTT.

This clone was seen once. The chain carries TRBV9 and TRBJ2-2; 8 bases fit TRBD2. V dropped 2 bases and J dropped 7; count of bases not matched to a gene: 7. Germline CDR1 SGDLS, CDR2 YYNGEE. The CDR3 has 15 amino acids. The CDR3 DNA reads as TGTGCCAGCAGCGTCAGCCGGGGGGGAGTCGGGGAGCTGTTTTTT. Amino acid sequence: CASSVSRGGVGELFF.

This clone came up once. V is TRBV29-1 and J is TRBJ1-1; 11 positions match TRBD1. The germline CDR1 and CDR2 sequences are SQVTM and ANQGSEA. The CDR3 totals 13 residues. V shed 3 bases, J shed 8 bases, and the junction held 5 bases outside the gene matches. For the CDR3, the DNA is TGCAGCGTTGATATGGGACAGGGGGAGGAAGCTTTCTTT. Its translation is CSVDMGQGEEAFF.

The chain employs TRBV19 and TRBJ1-1; no definite D call. The germline V and J ends were trimmed by 7 bases and 1 base, with 13 bases remaining between them. Germline V gives CDR1 LNHDA, CDR2 SQIVND (reference sequence). This CDR3 is built from 14 residues. In DNA form, the CDR3 reads TGTGCCAGTACCTTGGGAGGGCCGAACACTGAAGCTTTCTTT. Translated, it gives CASTLGGPNTEAFF.

This clone was counted between two and nine times. The chain links TRBV5-1 to TRBJ1-6; D gene unclear. V lost 4 bases to trimming and J lost 8 bases, with 13 bases between them. Germline loops: CDR1 SGHRS, CDR2 YFSETQ. The CDR3 sequence is 14 residues long. The CDR3 sequence: CASSTGSRDSPLHF. In DNA form, the CDR3 reads TGCGCCAGCAGCACCGGATCACGGGATTCACCCCTCCACTTT.

The rearrangement joins TRBV19 to TRBJ1-6, with no clear D. From germline, CDR1 is LNHDA and CDR2 SQIVND (reference sequence). Between the trimmed V and J ends, which lost 1 base and 9 bases, there was a span of 4 bases. The CDR3 is 12 amino acids. The CDR3, as DNA: TGTGCCAGTAGTATAGGGGTTTCACCCCTCCACTTT. This encodes CASSIGVSPLHF. The variable domain in full, with the rest retrieved from reference TRBV19 and TRBJ1-6, is DGGITQSPKYLFRKEGQNVTLSCEQNLNHDAMYWYRQDPGQGLRLIYYSQIVNDFQKGDIAEGYSVSREKKESFPLTVTSAQKNPTAFYLCASSIGVSPLHFGNGTRLTVT.

V and J are TRBV4-3 and TRBJ1-4; D is uncertain. Germline CDR1 and CDR2: LGHNA and YSLEER. The CDR3 runs to 15 residues. Trimming took 4 bases from V and 8 from J, leaving 17 bases between them. Here the CDR3 DNA reads TGCGCCAGCAGCCGAGAATCCCTTATTGGAGAAAAACTGTTTTTT. As protein: CASSRESLIGEKLFF.

The chain has TRBV11-2 and TRBJ1-1; D gene uncertain. V dropped 3 bases and J dropped 2 bases, with 16 bases sitting between them. Germline V gene data show CDR1 as SGHAT and CDR2 as FQNNGV. This CDR3 is built from 16 residues. The CDR3 sequence is CASSLPRRTTNTEAFF. The DNA of the CDR3 is TGTGCCAGCAGCTTGCCGCGCAGGACTACAAACACTGAAGCTTTCTTT.

This chain uses TRBV6-6 with TRBJ2-7; possibly TRBD1 or TRBD2 for D (6 bases each). This CDR3 is built from 12 residues. Germline CDR1 and CDR2: MNHNY and SVGAGI (reference sequence). Trimming stripped 6 bases from V and 6 bases from J, with 12 bases between. The CDR3: CASRLRGLEQYF. CDR3 DNA sequence: TGTGCCAGCAGGCTCAGGGGACTCGAGCAGTACTTC.